The text below deals with one T cell receptor (beta chain). What it binds is not known. The CDR3 extends over 14 amino acids. Trimming removed 5 bases from V and 4 bases from J; junction bases left unmatched: 1. Germline CDR1 is MGHRA and CDR2 is YSYEKL. The sample originates from a study of cytomegalovirus exposure and HLA in healthy donors. Study-wide results and limits: The analysis excluded some indistinguishable V segments, including TRBV6-2 and TRBV6-3. Earlier findings revealed that most TCR beta V segments proved productive either about 87% or about 30% of the time. A later analysis reportedly found that, within productive TCRs, an Asian-associated ancestry cluster had fewer N-insertions than the mean observed across the approximately 690 donors. A later analysis found TCR association rates differed by HLA locus, highest for DRB1 and lowest for HLA-C.

In the PCR, 60 Vbeta and 13 Jbeta primers were used. Measured with immunoSEQ multiplex PCR; TCRdb has only the in-frame clones, and not every one. The table records almost 200,000 clones, roughly 85% of them present only once. Sample: PBMCs. This chain links TRBV4-1 with TRBJ2-5; 13 bases agree with TRBD2. The TCR originated in a woman aged 50 to 65 in good health and CMV-seronegative. The CDR3 DNA follows: TGCGCCAGCAGCGGACTAGCGGGAGTAGAGACCCAGTACTTC. Protein: CASSGLAGVETQYF.